This T cell receptor (beta chain) was identified during a study of cytomegalovirus exposure and HLA in healthy donors. Study-wide findings and caveats: Some V segments (TRBV6-2 and TRBV6-3 among them) were excluded as indistinguishable.

Turning to this clone: Its cognate antigen is unknown.

The PCR made use of 60 Vbeta and 13 Jbeta primers. Clones were read by immunoSEQ multiplex PCR, and TCRdb kept only the in-frame ones, dropping some. The data show about 130,000 clones, more than 8% seen once. This CDR3 is 15 amino acids long. With 8 bases clipped from V and 5 bases from J, the junction kept 14 bases outside the gene matches. From germline, CDR1 is SNHLY and CDR2 FYNNEI. The V call is TRBV2, the J call TRBJ1-1; 7 nucleotides match TRBD1. Sequencing input: PBMCs. This receptor was taken from a man aged 40-49 years in good health and CMV-seronegative. CDR3 in amino acids: CASGIRQGPNTEAFF. DNA of the CDR3: TGTGCCAGCGGAATTAGACAGGGTCCGAATACTGAAGCTTTCTTT.